These T cell receptor beta chains were read from a single sample in a study of blood T cell repertoires in COVID-19. The data were produced by immunoSEQ multiplex PCR, yet TCRdb's version contains in-frame clones alone and is incomplete. The sample holds roughly 150,000 clones, about 80% seen once. Sequencing was done on a sample of peripheral blood. The receptor source for this set is a human donor in a cohort sampled during active COVID-19. The CDR3 runs from the conserved cysteine through the conserved F or W. Fields, in order: J gene, V gene, CDR3 protein.

>TRBJ2-5|TRBV3-1/TRBV3-2
CASSQEPSGQYF
>TRBJ1-1|TRBV3-1/TRBV3-2
CASGGGGYTEAFF
>TRBJ1-5|TRBV28
CATRSGSPRQPQHF
>TRBJ1-1|TRBV5-1
CASSYGTGNTEAFF
>TRBJ1-1|TRBV6-5
CASSSGRYAGNTEAFF
>TRBJ1-1|TRBV5-6
CASSLTGGLNTEAFF
>TRBJ2-4|TRBV7-2
CASSLGADQGNIQYF
>TRBJ2-3|TRBV11-1
CASASGGEDTQYF
>TRBJ2-1|TRBV7-9
CASTLGSSGADNEQFF
>TRBJ1-2|TRBV15
CATSIRDRGDYGYTF
>TRBJ1-1|TRBV4-1
CASSQTRGINTEAFF
>TRBJ2-4|TRBV2
CASSEMGLTRDIQYF
>TRBJ2-1|TRBV11-2
CASSLGLSYNEQFF
>TRBJ1-2|TRBV4-1
CASSHWDRDYGYTF
>TRBJ2-7|TRBV2
CASSEWDRDYEQYF
>TRBJ2-1|TRBV7-9
CASSYGGVYNEQFF
>TRBJ2-5|TRBV6-5
CASSLQGKGETQYF
>TRBJ2-2|TRBV7-9
CASTLAITGELFF